One TCR beta chain is described in this entry. This entry is derived from a study of blood T cell repertoires in COVID-19. Study summary: COVID-19 samples, acute and convalescent, were from the United States, Italy and Spain.

How the authors handled the data: Nucleated cell counts were estimated from reference gene primer amplification. Data came from immunoSEQ multiplex PCR; TCRdb stores just in-frame clones and leaves some out. The V and J calls and clone size are taken from that table; D and trimming were inferred from the DNA. The data contain 150,000 to 200,000 clones, approximately 88% of them seen just once; the ten biggest clones take up 10% to 15%. V was pared by 7 bases and J by 0 bases, with 15 bases between. This CDR3 has 15 amino acids. Germline loops: CDR1 MNHEY, CDR2 SVGAGI. Clinical history as reported by participants underpinned cohort assignment. Recovered status in Cohort 3 required two negative PCRs, clearance, or symptom resolution.

The clonotype was recovered from a woman in her fifties or sixties who had recovered from COVID-19. V usage is TRBV6-5 and J usage is TRBJ1-2; no clear D gene. The material sequenced was PBMCs or T cells enriched from blood (not recorded which). CDR3 nucleotides: TGTGCCAGCACGATTCCTCAGGTACCTAACTATGGCTACACCTTC. This encodes CASTIPQVPNYGYTF.